This T cell receptor beta chain emerged from a study of human versus mouse CDR3 diversity and MHC coevolution (dated by TCRdb to about 2017). Background on the whole study: The immunoSEQ assay was reported to detect one in 200,000 T cells and to minimize amplification bias from multiplex PCR. Across mouse and human samples, each sample had between about 0.6 x 10^7 and 1.7 x 10^7 valid reads. Three healthy volunteer blood donors made up the human cohort, with one aged 30 to 40, one aged 40 to 50 and one aged 60 to 70 at collection. Repertoires of human naive CD4 T cells were used as a reference for TCR selection on multiple MHC II alleles and were compared against human-TCR-locus transgenic mice carrying single MHC II.

Fluorescence-activated cell sorting was used to pull naive CD4 T cells, meaning cells that were CD45RO-negative and CD62L-positive, out of the PBMCs. Approximately 52 ml of fresh peripheral blood was collected from each donor, and PBMCs were isolated by Ficoll density centrifugation. Cells were sorted on a FACSAria III instrument, and every sample had a purity above 95%. Overall study outcomes, separate from this receptor: Because human T cells were selected on more than five MHC II alleles, repertoire diversity in humans and mice was not considered directly comparable. Among all the groups compared, the lowest clonal inequality scores came from most of the three human donors. iCHAO1 estimates gave humans the largest TCR beta repertoire, approximately 1.7 million clonotypes, attributed likely to selection by multiple MHC II molecules. On average, more CDR3 deletions and insertions were observed in humans than in mice, indicating greater exonuclease and TdT activity.

The CDR3, from cysteine to phenylalanine, totals 14 residues. The kept DNA is CDR3 alone, 42 bases in frame from the first base. Via the germline V gene (reference sequence), CDR1 is GTSNPN and CDR2 SVGIG. Germline trimming amounts to 2 bases on V and 6 bases on J, with 4 as the count of junction bases outside the gene matches. On this clone: Its antigen is not yet known. Base qualities are missing; no much larger clone stands one base away.

Genomic DNA was extracted from the sorted cells using the QIAGEN blood and tissue kit and was quantified on a NanoDrop 1000. TCR alpha and beta chains were deep sequenced and quantified on the immunoSEQ platform using multiplex PCR of genomic DNA. Turning to the authors' computational methods: Annotation of the TCR sequences relied on IMGT gene and region definitions. Out-of-frame rearrangements served as a stand-in for the preselection repertoire and were compared with in-frame clonotypes. Repertoire size was estimated with the iCHAO1 estimator supplied with the immunoSEQ platform. A Gini index based on the Lorenz curve was applied to in-frame amino acid clonotypes to measure clonal inequality. Shared clonotypes were counted with the intersect function of the R package tcR, and similarity was scored with the Jaccard index. The R prcomp function was used without normalization to run principal component analysis of V, J and V-J usage frequencies. TCRdb mirrors the immuneACCESS table, restricted to in-frame sequences. Some clones are absent from its copies; in checked studies, under half trace to an unresolved V gene, and the reason for the others is unknown. V and J calls plus clone size are reproduced from that table; the DNA served to infer D and trimming. A total of just under 60,000 clones appear in this sample, 94% of them only once. Jointly, the top ten make up approximately 20% of the sample.

Recombination joined TRBV30 with TRBJ2-2; 9 central bases correspond to TRBD2. Sequencing used naive CD4+ T cells from blood. The cell subset or site label, read with the paper, signifies: CD45RO-negative CD62L-positive naive CD4 T cells. The receptor was derived from a person aged 55 to 75 in good health. The CDR3 corresponds to CAWSPGGRAGELFF. The sequence in DNA is TGTGCCTGGAGTCCTGGCGGGAGGGCCGGGGAGCTGTTTTTT. Supplemented by the reference TRBV30 and TRBJ2-2 proteins around the CDR3, the complete variable domain is SQTIHQWPATLVQPVGSPLSLECTVEGTSNPNLYWYRQAAGRGLQLLFYSVGIGQISSEVPQNLSASRPQDRQFILSSKKLLLSDSGFYLCAWSPGGRAGELFFGEGSRLTVL.